The 15 T cell receptor beta chains reported below all come from one sample, sequenced in a study of CD4 T cells in relation to SARS-CoV-2 and coronaviruses. Clones were sequenced by immunoSEQ multiplex PCR, and TCRdb holds only the in-frame ones, with some missing. The sample holds about 70,000 clones, about 89% seen once. Before the COVID-19 pandemic, during about 2010-2018, CD4+ T cells were taken from unexposed donors. The specimen sequenced was memory CD4+ T cells from PBMCs. These receptors were collected from a human donor in good health.

J is TRBJ1-5 and V is TRBV27; D is unclear. This CDR3 has 13 amino acids. Germline assignment: CDR1 MNHEY and CDR2 SMNVEV (reference sequence). The V end was cut by 0 bases, the J end by 10 bases, with 10 bases between. The CDR3 loop reads CASSLSGGLPQHF. The CDR3 DNA is TGTGCCAGCAGTTTATCTGGAGGGCTTCCCCAGCATTTT.

The rearrangement uses TRBV5-1 and TRBJ2-5, with D tentatively TRBD1 (5 bases). Germline V gene sequence: CDR1 SGHRS, CDR2 YFSETQ. V gave up 3 bases and J gave up 0 bases, with 12 bases separating them. The CDR3 runs 15 residues. Here the CDR3 DNA reads TGCGCCAGCAGCTCCTCCAGGGTGTACCAAGAGACCCAGTACTTC. Translating it yields CASSSSRVYQETQYF. Supplemented by reference TRBV5-1 and TRBJ2-5, the full variable domain reads KAGVTQTPRYLIKTRGQQVTLSCSPISGHRSVSWYQQTPGQGLQFLFEYFSETQRNKGNFPGRFSGRQFSNSRSEMNVSTLELGDSALYLCASSSSRVYQETQYFGPGTRLLVL.

This chain joins TRBV7-2 and TRBJ2-7; 7 nucleotides agree with TRBD2. Germline loops: CDR1 SGHTA, CDR2 FQGNSA. The CDR3 is made up of 12 amino acids. V gave up 3 bases and J gave up 11 bases; unmatched junction bases: 7. The CDR3 region is CASSFGGDPKYF. The DNA for the CDR3 is TGTGCCAGCAGCTTTGGGGGGGACCCTAAGTACTTC.

The chain combines TRBV11-2 with TRBJ1-2; 7 bases fit TRBD1. The trim removed 6 bases at V and 3 bases at J, leaving 1 base unmatched. Germline assignment: CDR1 SGHAT and CDR2 FQNNGV. The CDR3 contains 12 residues. Here the CDR3 reads CASSTGDYGYTF. The CDR3 DNA is TGTGCCAGCAGTACAGGGGACTATGGCTACACCTTC. Full variable domain (remainder filled in from reference TRBV11-2 and TRBJ1-2): EAGVAQSPRYKIIEKRQSVAFWCNPISGHATLYWYQQILGQGPKLLIQFQNNGVVDDSQLPKDRFSAERLKGVDSTLKIQPAKLEDSAVYLCASSTGDYGYTFGSGTRLTVV.

The CDR3 nucleotides read TGCGCCAGCAGCTTGGCCGGAGGGGCGCTTGGAAACACCATATATTTT. Translated, it gives CASSLAGGALGNTIYF. V and J are TRBV5-1 and TRBJ1-3; D perhaps matches TRBD1 (5 bases). With 0 bases removed from V and 3 bases from J, the gap between germline ends came to 13 bases. This CDR3 is built from 16 residues. The V gene's germline CDR1 is SGHRS and CDR2 YFSETQ.

This rearrangement joins TRBV29-1 to TRBJ1-2; 7 bases fit TRBD1. The CDR3 has 16 amino acids. The junction had 13 bases not matched to a gene; V was cut back by 2 bases and J by 4 bases. Germline-derived CDR1 and CDR2 are SQVTM and ANQGSEA. The CDR3 region is CSVEPQGGRSGYGYTF. CDR3 nucleotides: TGCAGCGTTGAACCCCAAGGGGGCCGCTCCGGCTATGGCTACACCTTC. Drawing the rest from reference TRBV29-1 and TRBJ1-2, the complete variable domain is SAVISQKPSRDICQRGTSLTIQCQVDSQVTMMFWYRQQPGQSLTLIATANQGSEATYESGFVIDKFPISRPNLTFSTLTVSNMSPEDSSIYLCSVEPQGGRSGYGYTFGSGTRLTVV.

The V call is TRBV9, the J call TRBJ2-1; 8 nucleotides align to TRBD2. This CDR3 region has 15 residues. Germline CDR1 is SGDLS and CDR2 is YYNGEE. V was pared by 4 bases and J by 0 bases, with 3 bases of the junction left unmatched. CDR3 loop: CASSPGTSSYNEQFF. CDR3 DNA: TGTGCCAGCAGCCCCGGGACTAGCTCCTACAATGAGCAGTTCTTC.

This chain links TRBV7-2 with TRBJ1-4; TRBD1 is a possible D gene (5 bases). The CDR3 is 15 residues long. Trimming cost V 2 bases and J 3 bases, with 10 bases left between them. The germline CDR1 and CDR2 sequences are SGHTA and FQGNSA. The CDR3, as DNA: TGTGCCAGCAGCTTATTAAGGGGACCTAATGAAAAACTGTTTTTT. Translating it yields CASSLLRGPNEKLFF.

Only one count was recorded for this clone. V is TRBV2 and J is TRBJ2-1; 8 nucleotides agree with TRBD2. This CDR3 has 14 amino acids. Germline CDR1 SNHLY, CDR2 FYNNEI. J was trimmed by 7 bases and V by 7 bases; bases with no gene match: 9. CDR3 DNA sequence: TGTGCCAGCAATTTCTACGGGAGGGCGAATGAGCAGTTCTTC. Protein product: CASNFYGRANEQFF.

The genes are TRBV27 and TRBJ1-2, with a weak D call TRBD1 (5 bases). Germline values: CDR1 MNHEY, CDR2 SMNVEV (reference sequence). The ends were cut back, 6 bases at V and 4 bases at J, with 15 bases in the middle. The CDR3 runs to 14 residues. The CDR3 sequence is CASRYQRGPYGYTF. CDR3 nucleotides: TGTGCCAGCAGGTACCAGAGGGGCCCCTATGGCTACACCTTC.

This chain uses TRBV28 with TRBJ1-2; D is possibly TRBD1 (5 bases). Between the trimmed V and J ends, which lost 3 bases and 0 bases, there was a span of 17 bases. Germline values: CDR1 MDHEN, CDR2 SYDVKM. CDR3 length equals 17 residues. The CDR3 is CASSLWGGGAANYGYTF. DNA for the CDR3: TGTGCCAGCAGTTTGTGGGGCGGCGGGGCCGCTAACTATGGCTACACCTTC.

This chain joins TRBV5-1 and TRBJ1-2; TRBD1 aligns across 11 bases. The germline gives CDR1 SGHRS, CDR2 YFSETQ. The CDR3 has 14 residues. The ends lost 6 bases at V and 4 bases at J; junction bases unmatched: 5. In DNA form, the CDR3 reads TGCGCCAGCACCCCCGGGACAGGGGGCTATGGCTACACCTTC. This translates into CASTPGTGGYGYTF.

V gene TRBV5-6 combines with J gene TRBJ1-5; D remains ambiguous. V was trimmed by 4 bases and J by 0 bases, leaving 8 bases between them. From germline, CDR1 is SGHDT and CDR2 YYEEEE. This CDR3 contains 14 residues. In DNA form, the CDR3 reads TGTGCCAGCAGCCCCAGAAATAGCAATCAGCCCCAGCATTTT. It specifies CASSPRNSNQPQHF.

V is TRBV5-1 and J is TRBJ1-3, with 7 bases that match TRBD1. CDR1 is SGHRS, CDR2 YFSETQ, per germline. V trimming: 4 bases; J trimming: 0 bases; junction bases outside the gene matches: 7. The length of the CDR3 is 16 residues. CDR3 in DNA: TGCGCCAGCAGCCCGGGACAGACATTCTCTGGAAACACCATATATTTT. Its protein is CASSPGQTFSGNTIYF.

The chain links TRBV29-1 to TRBJ1-1, with D uncertain. Germline CDR1 SQVTM, CDR2 ANQGSEA. This CDR3 is 14 amino acids long. Trimming removed 6 bases from V and 0 bases from J, with 14 bases in between. CDR3 sequence reads: CSVAYQALNTEAFF. CDR3 bases: TGCAGCGTAGCTTACCAGGCTTTGAACACTGAAGCTTTCTTT.